The 20 T cell receptor beta chains listed next were all sequenced from one sample in a study of T cell repertoires in cytomegalovirus infection. Via MiXCR, TCRdb re-called the reads, giving one row per CDR3 protein. The sample lists fewer than 550,000 distinct CDR3 sequences, around 32% occurring once. The sequenced sample was PBMCs. The source of these receptors is a human donor in good health (CMV status not recorded). Some clones in this sample may be carry-over from other donors' samples.

Turning to this clonotype: Lacking the conserved final phenylalanine or tryptophan, this CDR3 likely reflects a read error. The chain has TRBV27 and TRBJ2-7; the D gene could be TRBD1 or TRBD2 (6 bases each). From germline, CDR1 is MNHEY and CDR2 SMNVEV (reference sequence). V shed 2 bases and J shed 4 bases, with 9 bases lying between them. The CDR3 is made up of 13 amino acids. CDR3 DNA: TGTGCCAGCAGTTTAACAGGGAGGTACGAGCAGTACTGC. Translating it yields CASSLTGRYEQYC.

This clonotype appeared many times. The CDR3 protein is CASSFPGASTDTQYF. Here the CDR3 DNA reads TGTGCCAGCAGCTTCCCAGGGGCTAGCACAGATACGCAGTATTTT. The chain is built from TRBV7-9 and TRBJ2-3, with TRBD1 as a possible D gene (6 bases). This CDR3 has 15 residues. Germline V lookup: CDR1 SEHNR, CDR2 FQNEAQ (reference sequence). The germline V and J ends were trimmed by 3 bases and 0 bases, with 10 bases remaining between them.

This clonotype was counted only a few times. This CDR3 is CATSSERLETQYF. In DNA form, the CDR3 reads TGTGCCACCAGCAGCGAGAGGTTGGAGACCCAGTACTTC. The V call is TRBV15, the J call TRBJ2-5; D gene uncertain. Trimming cost V 3 bases and J 5 bases, with 10 bases left between them. The CDR3 consists of 13 residues. Germline V gene data show CDR1 as LNHNV and CDR2 as YYDKDF (reference sequence).

Ten or more counts support this clonotype. The CDR3 DNA reads as TGTGCCAGCGGGGTCCGGAATGAGCAGTTCTTC. Protein: CASGVRNEQFF. V gene TRBV6-1 combines with J gene TRBJ2-1; D not resolved. V was shortened by 8 bases and J by 7 bases, with 9 bases between the two germline ends. The CDR3 is 11 amino acids. Per the germline V gene, CDR1 is MNHNS and CDR2 is SASEGT.

This clonotype was observed many times. The rearrangement uses TRBV28 and TRBJ2-7; TRBD1 matches at 9 bases. Germline values: CDR1 MDHEN, CDR2 SYDVKM. This CDR3 region has 15 residues. V was clipped by 6 bases and J by 2 bases; unmatched bases: 8. The CDR3 region is CASSLSQGAPYEQYF. The CDR3 DNA reads TGTGCCAGCAGCCTTTCACAGGGGGCCCCCTACGAGCAGTACTTC.

The chain employs TRBV7-9 and TRBJ2-7; 8 nucleotides line up with TRBD1. From germline, CDR1 is SEHNR and CDR2 FQNEAQ (reference sequence). The CDR3 sequence is 16 residues long. With 4 bases clipped from V and 4 bases from J, the junction kept 12 bases outside the gene matches. This CDR3 reads CASSSKGTGPKYEQYF. As DNA, the CDR3 is TGTGCCAGCAGCTCGAAGGGGACAGGACCCAAATACGAGCAGTACTTC.

This clonotype was detected many times. J is TRBJ2-5 and V is TRBV7-2; D could derive from TRBD1 or TRBD2 (5 bases each). CDR1 SGHTA and CDR2 FQGNSA come from the germline V gene. CDR3 size: 15 residues. V was pared by 8 bases and J by 1 base, with 17 bases between. The CDR3 DNA is TGTGCCAGCGGGCTCCGGGACCGCTCCCAAGAGACCCAGTACTTC. As protein: CASGLRDRSQETQYF. The full variable domain, rest sourced from reference TRBV7-2 and TRBJ2-5, is GAGVSQSPSNKVTEKGKDVELRCDPISGHTALYWYRQSLGQGLEFLIYFQGNSAPDKSGLPSDRFSAERTGGSVSTLTIQRTQQEDSAVYLCASGLRDRSQETQYFGPGTRLLVL.

This clonotype was detected only a few times. The CDR3 here is CASSWGALETQYF. In nucleotides, the CDR3 is TGTGCCAGCAGTTGGGGGGCCCTAGAGACCCAGTACTTC. The V call is TRBV6-2 or TRBV6-3, the J call TRBJ2-5; either TRBD1 or TRBD2 may supply D (6 bases each). This CDR3 is 13 amino acids long. V gave up 4 bases and J gave up 4 bases, with 10 bases separating them. Germline V gene sequence: CDR1 MNHEY, CDR2 SVGEGT.

This clonotype turned up a few times. The chain is built from TRBV4-3 and TRBJ1-1; weak D call: TRBD1 (6 bases). V lost 1 base, J lost 3 bases, and 12 bases lay in between. The germline V gene has CDR1 LGHNA and CDR2 YSLEER. The CDR3 is 15 residues long. CDR3 residues: CASSQVGGRDTEAFF. The CDR3 coding sequence is TGCGCCAGCAGCCAAGTCGGGGGGCGGGACACTGAAGCTTTCTTT.

This clonotype turned up a few times. The chain couples TRBV6-2 or TRBV6-3 to TRBJ2-5; no firm D call. V lost 6 bases and J lost 5, with 16 bases in between. This CDR3 comprises 14 residues. The germline V gene encodes CDR1 MNHEY and CDR2 SVGEGT. CDR3 DNA: TGTGCCAGCAGGGGCCGGATTAGACGGGAGACCCAGTACTTC. Translation: CASRGRIRRETQYF.

This clonotype has at least ten counts. The rearrangement links TRBV6-1 to TRBJ1-4; TRBD1 is a possible D gene (6 bases). Germline CDR1 is MNHNS and CDR2 is SASEGT. The V and J ends lost 7 bases and 4 bases respectively, with 13 bases between them. The CDR3 runs to 14 residues. The chain's CDR3 is CASKVGQNNEKLFF. The CDR3 nucleotides read TGTGCCAGCAAGGTTGGACAGAATAATGAAAAACTGTTTTTT.

The chain uses TRBV7-6 and TRBJ1-1; no clear D. Germline CDR1 and CDR2: SGHVS and FNYEAQ. Trimming left V 4 bases short and J 7 bases short, with 16 bases between. This CDR3 is built from 14 residues. CDR3 bases: TGTGCCAGCAGCTGGATCGAGGGAAATTATGAAGCTTTCTTT. This translates into CASSWIEGNYEAFF.

The rearrangement joins TRBV4-1 to TRBJ2-5; maybe TRBD1 (6 bases). The CDR3 consists of 15 residues. Trimming pared 0 bases from V and 4 bases from J, leaving 12 bases between. Germline lookup yields CDR1 MGHRA and CDR2 YSYEKL. The CDR3 region is CASSQDQGLRETQYF. The CDR3 DNA reads as TGCGCCAGCAGCCAAGATCAGGGGTTGAGAGAGACCCAGTACTTC.

The table lists this clonotype with many counts. The CDR3 spells CASSEVRGWVVYEQYF. DNA for the CDR3: TGTGCCAGCAGTGAAGTTCGAGGGTGGGTGGTCTACGAGCAGTACTTC. The V gene is TRBV6-1, the J gene TRBJ2-7; a possible D gene is TRBD2 (5 bases). The V and J ends lost 1 base and 3 bases respectively, with 16 bases between them. The CDR3 consists of 16 residues. Looked up from germline, CDR1 is MNHNS and CDR2 is SASEGT.

This clonotype was seen ten or more times. The V gene is TRBV28, the J gene TRBJ2-7; D may be TRBD1 or TRBD2 (5 bases each). Germline CDR1 reads MDHEN; CDR2 reads SYDVKM. V dropped 6 bases and J dropped 2 bases, with 14 bases sitting between them. This CDR3 region has 14 residues. CDR3 nucleotide sequence: TGTGCCAGCAGCTCCGGGACGGTAGCCTACGAGCAGTACTTC. Translation gives CASSSGTVAYEQYF.

The sample holds a few counts of this clonotype. V is TRBV19 and J is TRBJ2-3; the match to TRBD1 covers 8 bases. Germline assignment: CDR1 LNHDA and CDR2 SQIVND (reference sequence). V lost 5 bases to trimming and J lost 1 base; unmatched junction nucleotides: 14. The CDR3 totals 18 residues. CDR3 protein: CASSRLSKDRGGTDTQYF. The CDR3 bases are TGTGCCAGTAGTCGACTTTCAAAAGACAGGGGAGGCACAGATACGCAGTATTTT.

This clonotype was seen a few times. The chain has TRBV6-1 and TRBJ2-3, with D perhaps matching TRBD2 (5 bases). The CDR3 length is 14 residues. Germline CDR1 and CDR2: MNHNS and SASEGT. The V end lost 2 bases, the J end lost 1 base, and 7 bases lay between the germline ends. Here the CDR3 reads CASSEIGGTDTQYF. DNA for the CDR3: TGTGCCAGCAGTGAAATCGGGGGCACAGATACGCAGTATTTT.

This sequence joins TRBV7-2 and TRBJ1-6; D is unclear. The CDR3 spans 15 residues. Germline-derived CDR1 and CDR2 are SGHTA and FQGNSA. V lost 4 bases and J 9 bases, leaving 16 bases between the germline ends. The CDR3 DNA is TGTGCCAGCAGCTCTTACTTCGGACCCTCTTCACCCCTCCACTTT. Translated: CASSSYFGPSSPLHF. Variable domain in full (rest from reference TRBV7-2 and TRBJ1-6): GAGVSQSPSNKVTEKGKDVELRCDPISGHTALYWYRQSLGQGLEFLIYFQGNSAPDKSGLPSDRFSAERTGGSVSTLTIQRTQQEDSAVYLCASSSYFGPSSPLHFGNGTRLTVT.

The chain recombines TRBV2 with TRBJ1-2, with D hard to call. The V gene lost 3 bases and the J gene lost 8 bases, with 19 bases spanning the gap. The CDR3 is 15 amino acids. Per the germline V gene, CDR1 is SNHLY and CDR2 is FYNNEI. The CDR3: CASSDTSGGIRGYTF. The CDR3 DNA sequence: TGTGCCAGCAGTGACACGAGTGGAGGGATACGCGGCTACACCTTC.

This chain links TRBV4-2 with TRBJ1-5, with a possible D match to TRBD1 (5 bases). With 0 bases removed from V and 4 bases from J, the gap between germline ends came to 16 bases. This CDR3 has 17 residues. Per the germline V gene, CDR1 is LGHNA and CDR2 is YNFKEQ. CDR3 in amino acids: CASSQETGPVRNQPQHF. The DNA of the CDR3 is TGTGCCAGCAGCCAAGAAACAGGTCCTGTTCGAAATCAGCCCCAGCATTTT.